One sample yielded the 19 T cell receptor beta chains listed below, sequenced in a study of blood T cell repertoires in COVID-19 (dated by TCRdb to between 2020 and 2021). The library was built by means of the immunoSEQ multiplex PCR assay. The source is immuneACCESS, and TCRdb retained only in-frame sequences with V and J called. Part of the clones is not carried over; for the studies checked, unresolved V genes explain less than half of this, and the remainder is unexplained. The sample table holds roughly 90,000 clones, of which 86% were seen once. The ten top clones hold 20% to 30% of the sample. Material: peripheral blood. These receptors were taken from a human donor in a cohort sampled during active COVID-19.

The rearrangement uses TRBV19 and TRBJ2-2, with a tentative D call TRBD1 (6 bases). The ends were cut back, 5 bases at V and 4 bases at J, with 11 bases in the middle. Germline V lookup: CDR1 LNHDA, CDR2 SQIVND (reference sequence). The CDR3 spans 14 residues. This chain's CDR3 is CASSYREPTGELFF. The CDR3, as DNA: TGTGCCAGTAGTTACAGGGAACCCACCGGGGAGCTGTTTTTT.

The CDR3, as DNA: TGTGCCAGCAGTTATGACAGACTTAACACTGAAGCTTTCTTT. This translates into CASSYDRLNTEAFF. The rearrangement joins TRBV6-2 or TRBV6-3 to TRBJ1-1; D perhaps matches TRBD1 (5 bases). V was cut by 3 bases and J by 2 bases, with 10 bases left in between. In germline, CDR1 is MNHEY, CDR2 SVGEGT. The CDR3 has 14 residues.

CDR3 loop: CASSPSGTSVTYNEQFF. The CDR3 bases are TGTGCCAGCAGTCCCAGCGGGACTAGCGTTACCTACAATGAGCAGTTCTTC. The rearrangement uses TRBV27 and TRBJ2-1; 10 nucleotides align to TRBD2. V was clipped by 5 bases and J by 2 bases; unmatched bases: 9. The CDR3 totals 17 residues. Germline V CDR1 and CDR2: MNHEY, SMNVEV (reference sequence).

V and J are TRBV4-2 and TRBJ1-1, with D possibly being TRBD1 (5 bases). Trimming shortened V by 0 bases and J by 4 bases, and 18 bases separated the two germline ends. CDR3 length equals 17 residues. CDR1 LGHNA and CDR2 YNFKEQ come from the germline V gene. The CDR3 spells CASSQEAPWGEVTEAFF. Here the CDR3 DNA reads TGTGCCAGCAGCCAAGAGGCACCGTGGGGGGAAGTCACTGAAGCTTTCTTT.

The V gene is TRBV11-1, the J gene TRBJ2-7, with 7 bases identical to TRBD1. The CDR3 is 13 residues long. CDR1 and CDR2 (germline): SGHAT, FQDESV (reference sequence). After removal of 5 bases from V and 6 bases from J, the junction contained 7 bases not matched to a gene. The CDR3 reads CASSGDRAGEQYF. The CDR3 region has the DNA TGTGCCAGCAGCGGCGACAGGGCTGGCGAGCAGTACTTC.

CDR3 loop: CASRRQNQETQYF. Here the CDR3 DNA reads TGTGCCAGCAGGCGACAGAATCAAGAGACCCAGTACTTC. The chain employs TRBV12-3 or TRBV12-4 and TRBJ2-5; TRBD1 might be the D (5 bases). The CDR3 runs 13 residues. V lost 6 bases and J 2 bases, leaving 10 bases between the germline ends.

The rearrangement uses TRBV6-2 or TRBV6-3 and TRBJ1-6, with D perhaps TRBD1 (5 bases). Germline CDR1 MNHEY, CDR2 SVGEGT. This CDR3 has 15 residues. Trimming took 6 bases from V and 9 from J, leaving 18 bases between them. The CDR3 DNA sequence: TGTGCCAGCAGCCCGCTGGGGGGAGTCACTTCACCCCTCCACTTT. Residues: CASSPLGGVTSPLHF.

About this clone: Other DNA sequences in the same sample also yield this CDR3. This chain uses TRBV12-3 or TRBV12-4 with TRBJ2-2; D is ambiguous. The V gene lost 5 bases and the J gene lost 3 bases, with 4 bases spanning the gap. The CDR3 has 12 residues. This chain's CDR3 is CASSLHTGELFF. The CDR3 coding sequence is TGTGCCAGCAGTCTCCACACCGGGGAGCTGTTTTTT.

The chain combines TRBV5-3 with TRBJ1-5; D gene ambiguous. TRBV5-3 is given ORF status, its function remaining uncertain. V dropped 0 bases and J dropped 2 bases, with 6 bases sitting between them. The CDR3 contains 14 residues. The CDR3 region is CARSLAQGNQPQHF. In DNA, the CDR3 is TGTGCCAGAAGCTTGGCCCAGGGCAATCAGCCCCAGCATTTT.

The gene calls are TRBV25-1 and TRBJ1-4, with unresolved D. The CDR3 length is 14 residues. Germline CDR1 and CDR2: MGHDK and SYGVNS. Trimming shortened V by 4 bases and J by 7 bases, and 13 bases separated the two germline ends. CDR3 DNA sequence: TGTGCCAGCAGTGTCATCTCGGGAGGTGAAAAACTGTTTTTT. Protein sequence: CASSVISGGEKLFF.

The V gene is TRBV6-6, the J gene TRBJ2-7, with D tentatively TRBD2 (6 bases). Germline V lookup: CDR1 MNHNY, CDR2 SVGAGI (reference sequence). This CDR3 contains 14 residues. V was cut by 5 bases and J by 6 bases, with 17 bases left in between. The DNA of the CDR3 is TGTGCCAGCAGTGGGCGACTAGGGGCGGTCGAGCAGTACTTC. Its translation: CASSGRLGAVEQYF.

The count of this clone is one. The chain has TRBV18 and TRBJ1-1, with TRBD1 as a possible D gene (6 bases). Per the germline V gene, CDR1 is KGHSH and CDR2 is LQKENI. Trimming took 3 bases from V and 4 from J, leaving 6 bases between them. This CDR3 has 12 amino acids. Here the CDR3 reads CASSPDSTEAFF. CDR3 nucleotides: TGTGCCAGCTCACCGGACAGCACTGAAGCTTTCTTT.

V and J are TRBV28 and TRBJ2-2; possible D gene TRBD1, 6 bases. There are 14 residues in the CDR3. V dropped 7 bases and J dropped 1 base, with 10 bases sitting between them. The germline V gene encodes CDR1 MDHEN and CDR2 SYDVKM. The CDR3 protein is CASTIGGNTGELFF. CDR3 DNA: TGTGCCAGCACAATAGGGGGGAACACCGGGGAGCTGTTTTTT.

This chain uses TRBV29-1 with TRBJ2-3; the D gene is possibly TRBD2 (5 bases). CDR3 size: 16 residues. CDR1 and CDR2 from the germline V gene are SQVTM and ANQGSEA. Trimming took off 6 bases at V and 1 base at J, with 20 bases between the two ends. The CDR3 sequence is CSVGGVLELGTDTQYF. As DNA, the CDR3 is TGCAGCGTCGGAGGTGTCTTAGAACTTGGCACAGATACGCAGTATTTT.

The rearrangement uses TRBV5-1 and TRBJ2-1; D unresolved. Germline CDR1 and CDR2: SGHRS and YFSETQ. The ends were cut back, 2 bases at V and 4 bases at J, with 7 bases in the middle. The CDR3 is 13 residues long. CDR3 coding DNA: TGCGCCAGCAGCTTCACTTCATACAATGAGCAGTTCTTC. Translating it yields CASSFTSYNEQFF.

This chain connects TRBV5-6 to TRBJ2-1, with TRBD1 matching 11 bases. This CDR3 comprises 14 residues. CDR1 SGHDT and CDR2 YYEEEE come from the germline V gene. Trimming took 3 bases from V and 6 from J; bases not matched to a gene: 2. CDR3 bases: TGTGCCAGCAGCTCCGGGACAGGGGGCAATGAGCAGTTCTTC. Protein product: CASSSGTGGNEQFF.

The gene calls are TRBV7-6 and TRBJ2-5; unclear D gene. The CDR3 contains 14 residues. Germline-derived CDR1 and CDR2 are SGHVS and FNYEAQ. V was cut by 1 base and J by 2 bases, with 8 bases left in between. The CDR3 loop reads CASSLGAGQETQYF. The CDR3 DNA reads as TGTGCCAGCAGCTTAGGGGCTGGTCAAGAGACCCAGTACTTC.

This clone was seen a single time. The chain has TRBV19 and TRBJ2-2, with a weak D call TRBD1 (5 bases). Germline V gives CDR1 LNHDA, CDR2 SQIVND (reference sequence). With 7 bases removed from V and 6 bases from J, the gap between germline ends came to 18 bases. The CDR3 has 15 amino acids. The CDR3 sequence: CASTQFPGLAGELFF. CDR3 nucleotide sequence: TGTGCCAGTACCCAATTTCCAGGGCTGGCCGGGGAGCTGTTTTTT.

The chain uses TRBV7-9 and TRBJ2-5; 7 nucleotides line up with TRBD1. Germline CDR1 reads SEHNR; CDR2 reads FQNEAQ (reference sequence). This CDR3 is built from 14 residues. The trim removed 1 base at V and 5 bases at J, leaving 4 bases unmatched. This chain's CDR3 is CASSLGGGLETQYF. The CDR3 DNA reads TGTGCCAGCAGCTTAGGAGGGGGCCTGGAGACCCAGTACTTC. Using reference TRBV7-9 and TRBJ2-5 for the parts outside the CDR3, the full variable domain is DTGVSQNPRHKITKRGQNVTFRCDPISEHNRLYWYRQTLGQGPEFLTYFQNEAQLEKSRLLSDRFSAERPKGSFSTLEIQRTEQGDSAMYLCASSLGGGLETQYFGPGTRLLVL.